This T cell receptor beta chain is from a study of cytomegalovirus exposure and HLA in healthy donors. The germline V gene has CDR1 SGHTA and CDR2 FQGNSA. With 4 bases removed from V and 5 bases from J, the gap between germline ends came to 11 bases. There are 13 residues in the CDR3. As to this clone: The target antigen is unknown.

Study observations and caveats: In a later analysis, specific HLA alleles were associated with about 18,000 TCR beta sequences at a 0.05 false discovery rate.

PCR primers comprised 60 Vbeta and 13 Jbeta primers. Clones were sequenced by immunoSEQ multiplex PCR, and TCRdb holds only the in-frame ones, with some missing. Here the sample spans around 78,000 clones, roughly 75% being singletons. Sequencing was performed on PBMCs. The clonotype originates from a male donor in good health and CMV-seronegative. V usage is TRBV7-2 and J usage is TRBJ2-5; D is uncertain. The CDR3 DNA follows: TGTGCCAGCAGCTCAGGTCCTGGGGAGACCCAGTACTTC. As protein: CASSSGPGETQYF.